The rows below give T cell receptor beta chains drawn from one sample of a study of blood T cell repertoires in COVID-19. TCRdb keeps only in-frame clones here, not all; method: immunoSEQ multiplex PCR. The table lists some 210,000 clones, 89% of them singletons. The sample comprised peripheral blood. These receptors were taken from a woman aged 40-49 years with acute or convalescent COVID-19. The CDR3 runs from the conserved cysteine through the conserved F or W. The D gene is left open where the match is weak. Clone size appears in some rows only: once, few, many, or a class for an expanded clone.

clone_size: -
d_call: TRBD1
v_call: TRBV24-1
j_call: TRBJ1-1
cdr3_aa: CATSDGTGLNTEAFF
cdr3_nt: TGTGCCACCAGTGACGGGACAGGATTGAACACTGAAGCTTTCTTT

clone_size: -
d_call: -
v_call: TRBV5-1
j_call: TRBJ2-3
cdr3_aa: CASSLDQVWDTQYF
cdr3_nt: TGCGCCAGCAGCTTGGACCAGGTTTGGGATACGCAGTATTTT

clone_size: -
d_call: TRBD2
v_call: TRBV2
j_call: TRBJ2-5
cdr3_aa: CASSDPGLALKTQYF
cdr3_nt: TGTGCCAGCAGCGACCCGGGACTAGCGCTTAAGACCCAGTACTTC

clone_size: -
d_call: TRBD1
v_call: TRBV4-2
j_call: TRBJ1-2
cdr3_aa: CASSQEGGTGQGRNGYTF
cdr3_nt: TGTGCCAGCAGCCAAGAAGGGGGAACTGGACAGGGGAGAAATGGCTACACCTTC

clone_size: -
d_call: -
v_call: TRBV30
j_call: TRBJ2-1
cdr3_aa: CAWSLGRNEQFF
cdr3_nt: TGTGCCTGGAGCCTGGGGAGGAATGAGCAGTTCTTC

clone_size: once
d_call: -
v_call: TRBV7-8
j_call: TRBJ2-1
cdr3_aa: CASSLVARGRNEQFF
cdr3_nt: TGTGCCAGCAGCTTAGTTGCCAGAGGTAGAAATGAGCAGTTCTTC

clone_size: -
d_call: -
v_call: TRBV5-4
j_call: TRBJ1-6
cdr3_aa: CASSSPEALGSYNSPLHF
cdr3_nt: TGTGCCAGCAGCTCCCCGGAGGCTTTGGGCTCCTATAATTCACCCCTCCACTTT

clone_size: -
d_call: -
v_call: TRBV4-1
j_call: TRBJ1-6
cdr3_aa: CASSQFESSYNSPLHF
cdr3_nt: TGCGCCAGCAGCCAATTTGAGAGCTCCTATAATTCACCCCTCCACTTT

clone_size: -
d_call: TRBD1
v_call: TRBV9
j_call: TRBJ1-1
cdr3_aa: CASSESGGYTEAFF
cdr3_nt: TGTGCCAGCAGCGAGTCAGGGGGATACACTGAAGCTTTCTTT

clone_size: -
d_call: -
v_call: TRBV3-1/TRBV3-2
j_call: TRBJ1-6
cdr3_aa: CASSQEPGHAESSYNSPLHF
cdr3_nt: TGTGCCAGCAGCCAAGAACCGGGACATGCCGAAAGTTCCTATAATTCACCCCTCCACTTT

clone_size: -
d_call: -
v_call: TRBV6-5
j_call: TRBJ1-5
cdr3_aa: CASSYGGHNQPQHF
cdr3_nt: TGTGCCAGCAGTTACGGGGGACACAATCAGCCCCAGCATTTT

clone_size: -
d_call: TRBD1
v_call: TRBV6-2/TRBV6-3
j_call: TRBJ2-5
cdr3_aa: CASSYPTGQGRIGFQETQYF
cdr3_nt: TGTGCCAGCAGTTACCCGACGGGACAGGGGAGGATTGGGTTCCAAGAGACCCAGTACTTC

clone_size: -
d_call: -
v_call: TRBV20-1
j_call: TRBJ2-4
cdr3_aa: CSAADSGNQYF
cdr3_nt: TGCAGTGCCGCGGACAGTGGGAATCAGTACTTC

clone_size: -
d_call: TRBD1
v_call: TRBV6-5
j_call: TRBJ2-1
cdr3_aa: CASRTGGANNEQFF
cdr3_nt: TGTGCCAGCAGAACAGGGGGCGCCAACAATGAGCAGTTCTTC

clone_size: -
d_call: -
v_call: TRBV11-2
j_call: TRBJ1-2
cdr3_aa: CASSLDGGLYGYTF
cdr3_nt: TGTGCCAGCAGCTTAGACGGGGGGCTCTATGGCTACACCTTC

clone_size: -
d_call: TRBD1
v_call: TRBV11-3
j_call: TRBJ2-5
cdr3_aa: CASSSRTGASQETQYF
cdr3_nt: TGTGCCAGCAGCTCTAGGACAGGGGCTTCCCAAGAGACCCAGTACTTC

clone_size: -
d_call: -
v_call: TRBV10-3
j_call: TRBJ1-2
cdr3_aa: CAISVEGTPNYGYTF
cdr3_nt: TGTGCCATCAGTGTAGAAGGGACACCTAACTATGGCTACACCTTC

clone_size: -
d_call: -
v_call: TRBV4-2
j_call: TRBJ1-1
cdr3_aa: CASSPGVVAFF
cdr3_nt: TGTGCCAGCAGCCCGGGGGTGGTAGCTTTCTTT

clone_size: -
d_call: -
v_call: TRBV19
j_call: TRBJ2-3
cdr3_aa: CASSIDREGWDTDTQYF
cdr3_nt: TGTGCCAGTAGTATAGATCGTGAGGGTTGGGACACAGATACGCAGTATTTT

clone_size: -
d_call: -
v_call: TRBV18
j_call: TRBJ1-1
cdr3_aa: CASSPAGGLGTEAFF
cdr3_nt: TGTGCCAGCTCACCCGCCGGGGGGCTGGGCACTGAAGCTTTCTTT

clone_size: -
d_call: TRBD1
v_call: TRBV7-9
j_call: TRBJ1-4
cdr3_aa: CASSWRGQPNEKLFF
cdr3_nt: TGTGCCAGCAGCTGGAGGGGACAGCCTAATGAAAAACTGTTTTTT

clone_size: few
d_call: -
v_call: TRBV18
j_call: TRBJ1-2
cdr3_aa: CASSPADDSYGYTF
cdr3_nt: TGTGCCAGCTCACCAGCCGACGACAGCTATGGCTACACCTTC

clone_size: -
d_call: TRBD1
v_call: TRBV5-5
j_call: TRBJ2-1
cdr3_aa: CASSFRVRQGNNEQFF
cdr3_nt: TGTGCCAGCAGCTTTAGGGTGAGACAGGGGAACAATGAGCAGTTCTTC

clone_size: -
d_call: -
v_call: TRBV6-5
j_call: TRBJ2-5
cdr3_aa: CASSPGTTYQETQYF
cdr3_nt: TGTGCCAGCAGTCCCGGGACAACGTACCAAGAGACCCAGTACTTC

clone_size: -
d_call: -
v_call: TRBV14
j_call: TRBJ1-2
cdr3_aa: CASSPEGANYGYTF
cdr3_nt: TGTGCCAGCAGCCCAGAAGGGGCTAACTATGGCTACACCTTC

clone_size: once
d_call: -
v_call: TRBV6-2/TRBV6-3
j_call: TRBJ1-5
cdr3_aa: CASSYVAADIQPQHF
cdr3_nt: TGTGCCAGCAGTTACGTTGCCGCCGACATCCAGCCCCAGCATTTT

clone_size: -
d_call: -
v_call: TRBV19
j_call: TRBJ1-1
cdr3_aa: CASSTQGNAEAFF
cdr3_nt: TGTGCCAGTAGTACCCAGGGTAACGCTGAAGCTTTCTTT